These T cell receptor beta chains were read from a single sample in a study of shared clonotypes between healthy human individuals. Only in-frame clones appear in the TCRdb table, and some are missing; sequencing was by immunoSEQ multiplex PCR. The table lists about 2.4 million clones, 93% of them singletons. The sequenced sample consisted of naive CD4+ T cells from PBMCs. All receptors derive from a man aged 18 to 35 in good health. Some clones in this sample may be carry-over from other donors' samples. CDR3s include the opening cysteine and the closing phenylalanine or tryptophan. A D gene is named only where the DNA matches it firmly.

CASSLHRTNQPQHF | TRBJ1-5 | 14 | . | TRBV23-1
CATLSRGGSYNEQFF | TRBJ2-1 | 15 | TRBD2 | TRBV28
CASRRQVSAGEQYF | TRBJ2-7 | 14 | . | TRBV6-1
CASSLRDRGSEQYF | . | 14 | TRBD1 | TRBV4-2
CASSARLRETQYF | TRBJ2-5 | 13 | . | TRBV9
CASSERGSYEQYF | TRBJ2-7 | 13 | . | TRBV6-4
CASSPTPGTPRGEQYF | TRBJ2-7 | 16 | . | TRBV11-2
CASSEIAGEWDTQYF | TRBJ2-3 | 15 | TRBD2 | TRBV9
CASSKEFNYGYTF | TRBJ1-2 | 13 | . | TRBV6-1
CSVLTDTQYF | TRBJ2-3 | 10 | . | TRBV29-1
CASSRTGGSGYTF | TRBJ1-2 | 13 | TRBD1 | TRBV6-5
CASSRSGQPSTDTQYF | TRBJ2-3 | 16 | TRBD1 | TRBV4-3
CASSTGGAGEWSPLHF | TRBJ1-6 | 16 | . | TRBV7-9
CASSSAGTGSEKLFF | TRBJ1-4 | 15 | TRBD1 | TRBV14
CASSDRASTDTQYF | TRBJ2-3 | 14 | TRBD1 | TRBV9
CASSFSGGWSKETQYF | TRBJ2-5 | 16 | TRBD1 | TRBV5-1
CASSAAQQGYEQYF | TRBJ2-7 | 14 | TRBD1 | TRBV5-1
CSVDQGQAGEQYF | TRBJ2-7 | 13 | TRBD1 | TRBV29-1
CASTQGADTEAFF | TRBJ1-1 | 13 | TRBD1 | TRBV5-1
CASLGSLRGNGYTF | TRBJ1-2 | 14 | . | TRBV28
CASSLSFDTDTQYF | TRBJ2-3 | 14 | . | TRBV27
CASSSGSRSADTQYF | TRBJ2-3 | 15 | . | TRBV6-5
CASSLMGPSLNGELFF | TRBJ2-2 | 16 | . | TRBV7-3
CASSQGGRMNTEAFF | TRBJ1-1 | 15 | . | TRBV4-1
CASSILAGYGELFF | TRBJ2-2 | 14 | TRBD2 | TRBV19
CAWRGGRPPLYNEQFF | TRBJ2-1 | 16 | TRBD2 | TRBV30
CASSGANRGTGELFF | TRBJ2-2 | 15 | . | TRBV28
CASSQEGQSDYNEQFF | TRBJ2-1 | 16 | . | TRBV4-2
CASSLTGGPVGETQYF | TRBJ2-5 | 16 | . | TRBV5-1
CAWSPYSYEQYF | . | 12 | . | TRBV30
CASSQATGASNQPQHF | TRBJ1-5 | 16 | TRBD1 | TRBV4-1
CASSLGQGGGNTIYF | TRBJ1-3 | 15 | TRBD1 | TRBV5-4
CASGSTRFKSYGYTF | TRBJ1-2 | 15 | . | TRBV12-5
CASSPLLGRTVEQYF | TRBJ2-7 | 15 | . | TRBV27
CASGGLPTSYEQYF | TRBJ2-7 | 14 | . | TRBV7-2
CASSFSGRQRTDTQYF | TRBJ2-3 | 16 | TRBD2 | TRBV7-3
CASSPFGASYNEQFF | TRBJ2-1 | 15 | . | TRBV5-8
CRAERDLNEQFF | TRBJ2-1 | 12 | TRBD2 | TRBV29-1
CASSRDAVYNEQFF | TRBJ2-1 | 14 | . | TRBV7-3
CASSPASRRNTEAFF | TRBJ1-1 | 15 | . | TRBV9
CSARTNTNEKLFF | TRBJ1-4 | 13 | . | TRBV29-1
CASTNRGLPNEQFF | TRBJ2-1 | 14 | . | TRBV27
CASSPGTPAETQYF | TRBJ2-5 | 14 | . | TRBV2
CASSQFFGTAQKLFF | TRBJ1-4 | 15 | TRBD1 | TRBV4-1
CASSAKGPGRATDTQYF | TRBJ2-3 | 17 | . | TRBV4-1
CASSLTGGPDAFF | TRBJ1-1 | 13 | . | TRBV7-2
CASSLGRANEKLFF | TRBJ1-4 | 14 | . | TRBV7-8
CASRERDRGDTQYF | TRBJ2-3 | 14 | TRBD2 | TRBV6-1
CASGRSGGTDTQYF | TRBJ2-3 | 14 | . | TRBV27
CAISDTSGRAPNEQFF | TRBJ2-1 | 16 | TRBD2 | TRBV10-3
CASSPSAGGREQYF | TRBJ2-7 | 14 | TRBD2 | TRBV7-3
CASSQGHTSVAYEQYF | TRBJ2-7 | 16 | TRBD2 | TRBV4-1
CAWSVWGGSSYF | TRBJ2-5 | 12 | . | TRBV30
CASSVAGPLTRTDTQYF | TRBJ2-3 | 17 | . | TRBV9
CASSLQYRRFAFF | TRBJ1-1 | 13 | . | TRBV28
CATTDREHEQFF | TRBJ2-1 | 12 | TRBD1 | TRBV28
CASSWGPLDSPLHF | TRBJ1-6 | 14 | . | TRBV10-2
CASSQTGTYYEQYF | TRBJ2-7 | 14 | . | TRBV4-1
CASTVTGNYNEQFF | TRBJ2-1 | 14 | TRBD1 | TRBV6-5
CASSLGPSYGYTF | TRBJ1-2 | 13 | . | TRBV7-3